The 26 T cell receptor beta chains below all came from one sample that was sequenced in a study of cytomegalovirus exposure and HLA in healthy donors. Both 60 Vbeta primers and 13 Jbeta primers went into the PCR. Clones were read by immunoSEQ multiplex PCR, and TCRdb kept only the in-frame ones, dropping some. The sample consists of 140,000 to 150,000 clones, about 73% of them appearing once. Sequencing input: PBMCs. Every receptor here comes from a man in his forties or fifties in good health and CMV-seropositive.

This chain connects TRBV7-3 to TRBJ2-1, with TRBD1 matching 8 bases. Germline V CDR1 and CDR2: SGHTA, FQGTGA. Losses at the gene ends were 4 bases for V and 6 bases for J; bases not matched to a gene: 11. The CDR3 totals 16 residues. CDR3 sequence: CASSSRAGTGVNEQFF. The CDR3 DNA follows: TGTGCCAGCAGCTCAAGAGCCGGGACAGGAGTCAATGAGCAGTTCTTC.

The rearrangement joins TRBV5-6 to TRBJ2-5; TRBD2 might be the D (6 bases). Deletions cut 6 bases from V and 5 bases from J, with 14 bases between. Germline V gives CDR1 SGHDT, CDR2 YYEEEE. This CDR3 is built from 13 residues. CDR3 bases: TGTGCCAGCATACGGAGGGGCGGGGAGACCCAGTACTTC. Protein: CASIRRGGETQYF.

The chain carries TRBV7-2 and TRBJ1-2; 12 nucleotides match TRBD1. CDR1 and CDR2 (germline): SGHTA, FQGNSA. With V trimmed by 6 bases and J by 10 bases, 12 bases remained unmatched. The CDR3 runs to 15 residues. The DNA of the CDR3 is TGTGCCAGCAGAGTGGGACAGGGGGCCTTTGAGGCCTACACCTTC. Its translation is CASRVGQGAFEAYTF.

This CDR3 reads CASSRRSAVGTEAFF. CDR3 nucleotide sequence: TGCGCCAGCAGTCGACGGAGTGCTGTGGGCACTGAAGCTTTCTTT. The chain has TRBV10-2 and TRBJ1-1, with D uncertain. The germline V gene encodes CDR1 WSHSY and CDR2 SAAADI. The CDR3 spans 15 residues. The V end was cut by 5 bases, the J end by 4 bases, with 17 bases between.

The rearrangement uses TRBV18 and TRBJ2-7, with D possibly TRBD2 on 6 matching bases. CDR3 length: 15 residues. The ends were cut back, 2 bases at V and 0 bases at J, with 11 bases in the middle. Germline V CDR1 and CDR2: KGHSH, LQKENI. CDR3 nucleotides: TGTGCCAGCTCACCAGGGGGGAAGTCCTCCTACGAGCAGTACTTC. It encodes CASSPGGKSSYEQYF. The full variable domain, its missing parts supplied by reference TRBV18 and TRBJ2-7, is NAGVMQNPRHLVRRRGQEARLRCSPMKGHSHVYWYRQLPEEGLKFMVYLQKENIIDESGMPKERFSAEFPKEGPSILRIQQVVRGDSAAYFCASSPGGKSSYEQYFGPGTRLTVT.

The V and J genes are TRBV5-1 and TRBJ2-3; 7 bases are a match to TRBD1. The germline CDR1 and CDR2 sequences are SGHRS and YFSETQ. V lost 4 bases to trimming and J lost 1 base; unmatched junction nucleotides: 3. The CDR3 contains 14 residues. DNA of the CDR3: TGCGCCAGCAGCGTTACAGGGGGCACAGATACGCAGTATTTT. Its protein product is CASSVTGGTDTQYF.

This rearrangement joins TRBV27 to TRBJ2-3; 7 nucleotides align to TRBD1. The length of the CDR3 is 14 residues. V gave up 6 bases and J gave up 4 bases; unmatched junction bases: 7. Germline CDR1 MNHEY, CDR2 SMNVEV (reference sequence). Here the CDR3 DNA reads TGTGCCAGCAGCACCTCACAGGGGCCAGATACGCAGTATTTT. The encoded protein is CASSTSQGPDTQYF.

The chain carries TRBV11-2 and TRBJ2-3, with TRBD2 as a possible D gene (7 bases). The V gene lost 4 bases and the J gene lost 3 bases, with 14 bases spanning the gap. The CDR3 consists of 15 residues. The germline CDR1 and CDR2 sequences are SGHAT and FQNNGV. CDR3 sequence reads: CASSSWGRGTDTQYF. CDR3 sequence (DNA): TGTGCCAGCAGCTCGTGGGGGCGGGGGACAGATACGCAGTATTTT.

The chain uses TRBV11-1 and TRBJ2-5; D might be TRBD2 (5 bases). Per the germline V gene, CDR1 is SGHAT and CDR2 is FQDESV (reference sequence). The V and J ends lost 5 bases and 3 bases respectively, with 16 bases between them. The CDR3 is made up of 15 amino acids. CDR3 nucleotides: TGTGCCAGCAGCGTCCGCGGGTCATTAGAAGAGACCCAGTACTTC. This codes for CASSVRGSLEETQYF. Using reference TRBV11-1 and TRBJ2-5 for the parts outside the CDR3, the full variable domain is EAEVAQSPRYKITEKSQAVAFWCDPISGHATLYWYRQILGQGPELLVQFQDESVVDDSQLPKDRFSAERLKGVDSTLKIQPAELGDSAMYLCASSVRGSLEETQYFGPGTRLLVL.

V gene TRBV5-5 combines with J gene TRBJ1-1, with D possibly matching TRBD1 (5 bases). With 0 bases removed from V and 0 bases from J, the gap between germline ends came to 15 bases. The germline gives CDR1 SGHKS, CDR2 YYEKEE (reference sequence). The CDR3 extends over 17 amino acids. CDR3 coding DNA: TGTGCCAGCAGCTTGGCCTTGGGGGGGGGTCTGAACACTGAAGCTTTCTTT. Translating it yields CASSLALGGGLNTEAFF.

This rearrangement joins TRBV29-1 to TRBJ1-5; D remains ambiguous. The germline V and J ends were trimmed by 5 bases and 5 bases, with 13 bases remaining between them. CDR3 length equals 13 residues. CDR1 and CDR2 (germline): SQVTM, ANQGSEA. The CDR3, as DNA: TGCAGCGTTCGAGGGCAGACTGATCAGCCCCAGCATTTT. This encodes CSVRGQTDQPQHF.

The rearrangement links TRBV10-3 to TRBJ2-7, with a weak D call TRBD1 (7 bases). From germline, CDR1 is ENHRY and CDR2 SYGVKD. The CDR3 consists of 17 residues. Trimming removed 0 bases at V and 0 bases at J, with 15 bases between. The CDR3, as DNA: TGTGCCATCAGTGAGTCGATCGGAGGGGGCCGCTCCTACGAGCAGTACTTC. Protein sequence: CAISESIGGGRSYEQYF.

The sample holds a few counts of this clone. This chain uses TRBV6-5 with TRBJ1-6; 7 bases line up with TRBD1. The CDR3 runs 15 residues. The ends lost 5 bases at V and 9 bases at J; junction bases unmatched: 10. Per germline, CDR1 MNHEY and CDR2 SVGAGI. CDR3 bases: TGTGCCAGCAGTACCACCGGGACAGTGACTTCACCCCTCCACTTT. Translation: CASSTTGTVTSPLHF.

The rearrangement joins TRBV27 to TRBJ2-7; D remains unclear. The CDR3 sequence is 15 residues long. V was trimmed by 5 bases and J by 0 bases, leaving 14 bases between them. The germline V gene encodes CDR1 MNHEY and CDR2 SMNVEV (reference sequence). CDR3 residues: CASSLGEISSYEQYF. The CDR3 DNA is TGTGCCAGCAGTCTAGGTGAAATTAGCTCCTACGAGCAGTACTTC.

The genes are TRBV6-5 and TRBJ2-7, with TRBD1 as a possible D gene (5 bases). V lost 0 bases to trimming and J lost 4 bases, with 16 bases between them. Germline V gene lookup returns CDR1 MNHEY and CDR2 SVGAGI. The CDR3 totals 16 residues. CDR3: CASSYSGAGPAYEQYF. The CDR3 nucleotides are TGTGCCAGCAGTTACTCCGGAGCAGGGCCCGCTTACGAGCAGTACTTC.

The J gene is TRBJ1-5, the V gene TRBV19; TRBD1 agrees at 8 bases. With V trimmed by 3 bases and J by 6 bases, 10 bases remained unmatched. The germline V gene has CDR1 LNHDA and CDR2 SQIVND (reference sequence). The CDR3 covers 16 residues. The CDR3 reads CASSMGTGGSGQPQHF. The CDR3 coding sequence is TGTGCCAGTAGTATGGGTACAGGGGGAAGTGGTCAGCCCCAGCATTTT.

The chain employs TRBV28 and TRBJ1-2; 8 bases fit TRBD1. Trimming cost V 3 bases and J 4 bases; bases outside gene matches: 4. Germline V CDR1 and CDR2: MDHEN, SYDVKM. The CDR3 consists of 14 residues. The CDR3 region has the DNA TGTGCCAGCAGTTTTTCAGGGGGCTCCTATGGCTACACCTTC. It translates to CASSFSGGSYGYTF.

The rearrangement links TRBV6-5 to TRBJ2-3, with D possibly TRBD1 on 5 matching bases. The V gene lost 5 bases and the J gene lost 2 bases, with 11 bases spanning the gap. Germline CDR1 reads MNHEY; CDR2 reads SVGAGI. CDR3 length: 14 residues. The CDR3 spells CASSPGQDTDTQYF. The CDR3 nucleotides are TGTGCCAGCAGTCCCGGACAAGACACAGATACGCAGTATTTT.

The chain carries TRBV18 and TRBJ2-7, with D possibly TRBD2 on 6 matching bases. The CDR3 extends over 14 amino acids. V lost 2 bases and J 5 bases, leaving 13 bases between the germline ends. Germline CDR1 KGHSH, CDR2 LQKENI. In nucleotides, the CDR3 is TGTGCCAGCTCACCATTGGTTAAGCGGGACGAGCAGTACTTC. It yields the protein CASSPLVKRDEQYF.

This sequence joins TRBV12-1 and TRBJ1-5; the tabulated D call, TRBD1, remains unverified against the DNA. TRBV12-1 is termed a pseudogene. The CDR3 covers 16 residues. The CDR3 here is CASSWDSQDRGQPQHF. CDR3 nucleotides: TGTGCCAGCAGCTGGGACTCCCAGGACAGGGGACAGCCCCAGCATTTT.

The V gene is TRBV28, the J gene TRBJ1-1; D may be TRBD1 (6 bases). The ends were cut back, 4 bases at V and 6 bases at J, with 6 bases in the middle. This CDR3 contains 11 residues. Germline CDR1 is MDHEN and CDR2 is SYDVKM. CDR3 sequence: CASSSGAEAFF. CDR3 in DNA: TGTGCCAGCAGTTCAGGGGCTGAAGCTTTCTTT.

This chain uses TRBV5-1 with TRBJ2-1, with 11 bases lining up with TRBD2. The length of the CDR3 is 15 residues. Germline lookup yields CDR1 SGHRS and CDR2 YFSETQ. The V gene end was trimmed by 3 bases and the J gene end by 6 bases; junction bases not matched to a gene: 5. In DNA, the CDR3 is TGCGCCAGCAGCTCCACTAGCGGGAGTAGCAATGAGCAGTTCTTC. It encodes CASSSTSGSSNEQFF.

About this clone itself: The junction differs from germline at one of its ends, possibly a read error. The chain joins TRBV7-9 to TRBJ1-1; D is undetermined. CDR1 SEHNR and CDR2 FQNEAQ come from the germline V gene (reference sequence). This CDR3 contains 13 residues. The CDR3 sequence is CSSSTATATEAFF. CDR3 nucleotides: TGTTCCAGCAGCACGGCTACAGCCACTGAAGCTTTCTTT.

V gene TRBV27 combines with J gene TRBJ1-5, with 7 bases matching TRBD1. The J segment lost 6 bases and the V segment lost 3 bases, leaving 5 bases of the junction unmatched. In germline, CDR1 is MNHEY, CDR2 SMNVEV (reference sequence). This CDR3 region has 14 residues. The CDR3 loop is CASSFFSGGQPQHF. CDR3 coding DNA: TGTGCCAGCAGTTTTTTTTCAGGGGGTCAGCCCCAGCATTTT.

The CDR3 bases are TGTGCCAGCAGTCGGGACACCGGTTTGGGCTATGGCTACACCTTC. Translating it yields CASSRDTGLGYGYTF. V and J are TRBV6-5 and TRBJ1-2, with a weak D call TRBD1 (6 bases). The CDR3 covers 15 residues. With 5 bases removed from V and 4 bases from J, the gap between germline ends came to 17 bases. The germline CDR1 and CDR2 sequences are MNHEY and SVGAGI.

J is TRBJ1-5 and V is TRBV25-1; 9 positions match TRBD1. With 8 bases clipped from V and 8 bases from J, the junction kept 10 bases outside the gene matches. The germline V gene has CDR1 MGHDK and CDR2 SYGVNS. This CDR3 contains 14 residues. CDR3 in amino acids: CASAAQGAGEPQHF. The DNA of the CDR3 is TGTGCCAGCGCGGCACAGGGGGCGGGAGAGCCCCAGCATTTT.